The present T cell receptor (beta chain) was sequenced within a study of siplizumab effects on memory and regulatory T cells. Per sample, 80,000 to 100,000 TCR templates underwent assay. Assay: immunoSEQ multiplex PCR; the TCRdb copy retains only in-frame clones and omits some. The data hold tens of thousands of clones, with over 85% observed a single time. Of note for this clone: Its antigen remains unknown.

CDR3 size: 14 residues. CDR1 and CDR2 from the germline V gene are SGHRS and YFSETQ. V lost 0 bases to trimming and J lost 4 bases, with 11 bases between them. Study-wide results and caveats: Unstimulated naive T cells seemed to show more diversity than memory cells did, and they also seemed to be among the major contributors to the alloresponse. Poor capture below about 10^-5 frequency left most alloreactive clones unmapped to unstimulated subsets. Roughly 75-97% of proliferating CD4+ or CD8+ clones lacked an assignable naive or memory phenotype.

This receptor was obtained from a human donor in good health. Specimen: non-Treg CD4+ T cells sorted from blood. The rearrangement uses TRBV5-1 and TRBJ2-7; a possible D gene is TRBD2 (6 bases). In nucleotides, the CDR3 is TGCGCCAGCAGCTTGGGCCCCGGGGGTTACGAGCAGTACTTC. Translated, it gives CASSLGPGGYEQYF. Looking up the rest from reference TRBV5-1 and TRBJ2-7 gives the full variable domain: KAGVTQTPRYLIKTRGQQVTLSCSPISGHRSVSWYQQTPGQGLQFLFEYFSETQRNKGNFPGRFSGRQFSNSRSEMNVSTLELGDSALYLCASSLGPGGYEQYFGPGTRLTVT.